A selection of T cell receptor beta chains follows, all from one sample in a study of cytomegalovirus exposure and HLA in healthy donors. Assay used: immunoSEQ multiplex PCR; TCRdb lists only in-frame clones, some missing. Here the sample spans roughly 120,000 clones, 75% to 85% being singletons. Sequenced: PBMCs. These receptors were taken from a man aged 25-45 years in good health and CMV-seropositive. The CDR3 runs from the conserved cysteine through the conserved F or W. A D gene is named only where the DNA matches it firmly. Clone size is not always given. Where it is, it says once, few, many or a class for expanded clones.

len	abundance	v_gene	j_gene	d_gene	CDR3aa	CDR3nt
15	.	TRBV10-3	TRBJ2-3	TRBD2	CAISSRGAGTDTQYF	TGTGCCATCAGTTCGCGGGGGGCCGGGACAGATACGCAGTATTTT
14	.	TRBV7-2	TRBJ2-5	.	CASSLRDAGQTQYF	TGTGCCAGCAGCTTAAGGGACGCGGGGCAAACCCAGTACTTC
14	few	TRBV5-4	TRBJ2-5	.	CASSLKLAQETQYF	TGTGCCAGCAGCTTGAAACTAGCTCAAGAGACCCAGTACTTC
15	.	TRBV30	TRBJ1-3	.	CAWSVGGVSGNTIYF	TGTGCCTGGAGTGTAGGGGGGGTATCTGGAAACACCATATATTTT
15	.	TRBV4-2	TRBJ1-5	.	CASSRQDRSNQPQHF	TGTGCCAGCAGCCGTCAAGACAGGAGCAATCAGCCCCAGCATTTT
15	.	TRBV6-1	TRBJ1-4	TRBD1	CASSFFTGQGQKLFF	TGTGCCAGCAGCTTTTTCACCGGACAGGGGCAAAAACTGTTTTTT
16	once	TRBV5-4	TRBJ2-2	TRBD2	CASSPLAGGNTGELFF	TGTGCCAGCAGCCCTTTAGCGGGGGGGAACACCGGGGAGCTGTTTTTT
14	.	TRBV5-8	TRBJ2-7	.	CASTREKGAYEQYF	TGTGCCAGCACCCGGGAGAAGGGGGCCTACGAGCAGTACTTC
13	.	TRBV7-8	TRBJ2-5	TRBD1	CASSWDRQETQYF	TGTGCCAGCAGCTGGGACAGGCAAGAGACCCAGTACTTC
16	.	TRBV6-5	TRBJ2-7	.	CASSYSSQGHPYEQYF	TGTGCCAGCAGTTACTCGAGTCAGGGACACCCCTACGAGCAGTACTTC
14	.	TRBV7-9	TRBJ2-7	TRBD2	CASSFGAGAYEQYF	TGTGCCAGCAGCTTCGGGGCGGGGGCCTACGAGCAGTACTTC
14	.	TRBV2	TRBJ1-1	.	CASSEEIVNTEAFF	TGTGCCAGCAGCGAGGAGATTGTGAACACTGAAGCTTTCTTT
14	.	TRBV2	TRBJ1-5	TRBD1	CASSAQTGDQPQHF	TGTGCCAGCAGCGCCCAGACAGGGGATCAGCCCCAGCATTTT
13	.	TRBV27	TRBJ2-7	.	CASSFLSSYEQYF	TGTGCCAGCAGTTTTTTGAGCTCCTACGAGCAGTACTTC
15	.	TRBV19	TRBJ1-4	.	CASSIMRGPNEKLFF	TGTGCCAGTAGTATAATGCGGGGGCCTAATGAAAAACTGTTTTTT
13	.	TRBV4-2	TRBJ1-1	.	CASSQAGGVGAFF	TGTGCCAGCAGCCAAGCGGGGGGGGTAGGTGCTTTCTTT
14	.	TRBV29-1	TRBJ2-6	.	CSVTRGTGANVLTF	TGCAGCGTGACGAGGGGGACAGGGGCCAACGTCCTGACTTTC
15	.	TRBV4-1	TRBJ2-1	TRBD2	CASSLTSGRANEQFF	TGCGCCAGCAGCCTCACTAGCGGGAGGGCTAATGAGCAGTTCTTC
16	once	TRBV4-1	TRBJ2-7	TRBD2	CASSQDMSGLSYEQYF	TGCGCCAGCAGCCAAGATATGTCGGGACTATCCTACGAGCAGTACTTC
15	.	TRBV6-5	TRBJ2-1	TRBD1	CASRPGQYNNNEQFF	TGTGCCAGCAGACCGGGACAGTATAATAACAATGAGCAGTTCTTC
15	.	TRBV11-3	TRBJ2-2	TRBD1	CASSPGQTNTGELFF	TGTGCCAGCAGCCCGGGACAGACGAACACCGGGGAGCTGTTTTTT
14	few	TRBV5-1	TRBJ1-3	.	CASSFDSSGNTIYF	TGCGCCAGCAGCTTTGATAGCTCTGGAAACACCATATATTTT
18	.	TRBV11-3	TRBJ2-5	.	CASSRGWMGGAFPETQYF	TGTGCCAGCAGCCGAGGATGGATGGGGGGGGCCTTTCCAGAGACCCAGTACTTC
14	.	TRBV10-1	TRBJ1-6	TRBD1	CASNPGQYNSPLHF	TGCGCCAGCAATCCGGGACAGTATAATTCACCCCTCCACTTT
14	.	TRBV10-2	TRBJ1-6	TRBD1	CASSPGQGASPLHF	TGCGCCAGCAGTCCTGGACAGGGGGCTTCACCCCTCCACTTT
15	.	TRBV28	TRBJ1-1	.	CASSGDTPSNTEAFF	TGTGCCAGCAGTGGGGACACCCCCTCAAACACTGAAGCTTTCTTT
15	.	TRBV6-1	TRBJ2-5	.	CASSEGAGTQETQYF	TGTGCCAGCAGTGAAGGGGCGGGGACCCAAGAGACCCAGTACTTC
14	.	TRBV25-1	TRBJ2-7	TRBD1	CAIPNRGRFYEQYF	TGTGCCATTCCCAACAGGGGGCGCTTCTACGAGCAGTACTTC
14	.	TRBV9	TRBJ2-7	.	CASSPTANSYEQYF	TGTGCCAGCAGCCCAACTGCCAATTCCTACGAGCAGTACTTC
15	.	TRBV7-7	TRBJ2-1	.	CASSLGLGSGDEQFF	TGTGCTAGCAGCTTGGGGCTGGGCTCGGGGGACGAGCAGTTCTTC
14	.	TRBV7-9	TRBJ2-3	.	CASSPWTTTDTQYF	TGTGCCAGCAGCCCTTGGACTACCACAGATACGCAGTATTTT
18	few	TRBV4-3	TRBJ1-6	TRBD1	CASSQDEALTGEGSPLHF	TGCGCCAGCAGCCAAGATGAGGCCTTGACAGGGGAAGGTTCACCCCTCCACTTT
18	.	TRBV14	TRBJ1-3	.	CASSPKTAGDRAGNTIYF	TGTGCCAGCAGCCCTAAGACTGCGGGGGATCGGGCTGGAAACACCATATATTTT
15	.	TRBV7-9	TRBJ2-7	TRBD2	CASSLRTSGYYEQYF	TGTGCCAGCAGCCTCAGGACTAGCGGGTACTACGAGCAGTACTTC
13	.	TRBV6-5	TRBJ2-1	TRBD2	CASTGTSYSEQFF	TGTGCCAGCACCGGGACTAGTTATAGCGAGCAGTTCTTC
13	once	TRBV25-1	TRBJ1-2	.	CASTSDSYGGYTF	TGTGCCAGCACTTCGGACTCTTATGGGGGCTACACCTTC
14	.	TRBV30	TRBJ2-1	.	CAWSTSGPYNEQFF	TGTGCCTGGAGTACCAGCGGTCCATACAATGAGCAGTTCTTC
13	.	TRBV6-5	TRBJ1-2	.	CASSYSTDYGYTF	TGTGCCAGCAGTTACTCGACTGATTATGGCTACACCTTC
15	.	TRBV11-3	TRBJ2-2	.	CASSLDSENTGELFF	TGTGCCAGCAGCTTAGATTCAGAGAACACCGGGGAGCTGTTTTTT
14	.	TRBV6-1	TRBJ1-2	.	CASSDRGFRYGYTF	TGTGCCAGCAGCGATAGGGGTTTTCGGTATGGCTACACCTTC
14	.	TRBV4-1	TRBJ2-7	TRBD2	CASSPRSGGYEQYF	TGCGCCAGCAGCCCCCGATCGGGAGGTTACGAGCAGTACTTC
14	.	TRBV27	TRBJ1-5	TRBD1	CASSERQGDQPQHF	TGTGCCAGCAGTGAAAGACAGGGGGATCAGCCCCAGCATTTT
15	.	TRBV7-2	TRBJ1-1	TRBD1	CASSYDREGNTEAFF	TGTGCCAGCAGCTACGACAGGGAAGGGAACACTGAAGCTTTCTTT
17	few	TRBV9	TRBJ2-2	TRBD1	CASSVNRDRGRTGELFF	TGTGCCAGCAGCGTCAACCGGGACAGGGGTCGCACCGGGGAGCTGTTTTTT
15	.	TRBV5-1	TRBJ2-1	TRBD2	CASSLGGGSYNEQFF	TGCGCCAGCAGCTTGGGGGGGGGAAGCTACAATGAGCAGTTCTTC
14	few	TRBV6-1	TRBJ2-1	.	CASWSGSSYNEQFF	TGTGCCAGCTGGAGTGGTAGTTCCTACAATGAGCAGTTCTTC
16	.	TRBV7-2	TRBJ1-5	.	CASSLLGGVSNQPQHF	TGTGCCAGCAGCTTACTTGGCGGGGTTAGCAATCAGCCCCAGCATTTT
15	.	TRBV5-4	TRBJ2-1	TRBD2	CASTGGQVSYNEQFF	TGTGCCAGCACGGGGGGGCAGGTGTCCTACAATGAGCAGTTCTTC